These 28 T cell receptor beta chains came from one sample sequenced in a study of vaccination effects on CD4 cells after COVID-19. Their specific antigens are unknown. Viral peptide pool expansion of antigen-specific CD4+ T cells preceded sequencing in the ViraFEST assay. Following culture for roughly 10 days, CD4+ T cells were isolated. The infection with SARS-CoV-2 (confirmed by PCR) occurred in this person between March and December 2020. Data came from immunoSEQ multiplex PCR; TCRdb stores just in-frame clones and leaves some out. The sample includes around 75,000 clones, around 72% of them seen just once. This specimen was CD4+ T cells from PBMCs cultured with HIV peptides, taken before COVID-19 vaccination. The subset is: HIV-1 Nef peptide pool negative control/reference culture. The receptors here all came from a human donor who had a prior SARS-CoV-2 infection.

V gene TRBV19 combines with J gene TRBJ1-6, with a possible D match to TRBD1 (6 bases). The germline V gene has CDR1 LNHDA and CDR2 SQIVND (reference sequence). The V gene lost 3 bases and the J gene lost 11 bases, with 14 bases spanning the gap. The CDR3 is 14 residues long. CDR3 sequence reads: CASSISQGLTPLHF. The DNA for the CDR3 is TGTGCCAGTAGTATTTCACAGGGTTTAACACCCCTCCACTTT.

The chain uses TRBV10-3 and TRBJ2-4; no definite D call. V lost 5 bases and J 4 bases, leaving 9 bases between the germline ends. This CDR3 region has 13 residues. Germline V lookup: CDR1 ENHRY, CDR2 SYGVKD. As DNA, the CDR3 is TGTGCCATCAGTTCTTCAGAGAAAAACATTCAGTACTTC. Amino acid sequence: CAISSSEKNIQYF.

The CDR3 DNA sequence: TGCAGCGTTGGGGTGAACCAGTACTTC. Translated: CSVGVNQYF. V is TRBV29-1 and J is TRBJ2-7, with D unclear. CDR1 and CDR2 (germline): SQVTM, ANQGSEA. The CDR3 is 9 amino acids. Trimming removed 4 bases at V and 10 bases at J, with 8 bases between.

This rearrangement joins TRBV9 to TRBJ1-6; 9 bases fit TRBD1. Germline values: CDR1 SGDLS, CDR2 YYNGEE. V lost 3 bases and J lost 5; bases outside the gene matches: 3. The CDR3 extends over 15 amino acids. The DNA for the CDR3 is TGTGCCAGCAGCGATCGGACAGGGGATAATTCACCCCTCCACTTT. This encodes CASSDRTGDNSPLHF.

This chain uses TRBV27 with TRBJ2-1; TRBD2 agrees at 8 bases. The CDR3 length is 14 residues. Germline CDR1 is MNHEY and CDR2 is SMNVEV (reference sequence). V dropped 4 bases and J dropped 8; count of bases not matched to a gene: 7. CDR3 in DNA: TGTGCCAGCAGTTCACCGGGACTAGGGGATGAGCAGTTCTTC. Its protein product is CASSSPGLGDEQFF.

The rearrangement links TRBV11-2 to TRBJ1-4, with D uncertain. Between the trimmed V and J ends, which lost 0 bases and 12 bases, there was a span of 11 bases. This CDR3 spans 13 amino acids. The germline V gene has CDR1 SGHAT and CDR2 FQNNGV. This CDR3 reads CASSLDRAGELFF. CDR3 DNA: TGTGCCAGCAGCTTAGATAGGGCTGGGGAACTGTTTTTT.

V and J are TRBV11-2 and TRBJ2-2; possible D gene TRBD1, 5 bases. Looked up from germline, CDR1 is SGHAT and CDR2 is FQNNGV. V shed 7 bases and J shed 5 bases, with 17 bases lying between them. CDR3 size: 15 residues. The CDR3: CASIPPSGWTGELFF. The CDR3 DNA reads as TGTGCCAGCATCCCCCCCTCAGGGTGGACCGGGGAGCTGTTTTTT.

Only a few counts were recorded for this clone. The chain links TRBV7-2 to TRBJ1-5; D is ambiguous. The germline gives CDR1 SGHTA, CDR2 FQGNSA. V dropped 0 bases and J dropped 7 bases, with 7 bases sitting between them. This CDR3 is built from 13 residues. As DNA, the CDR3 is TGTGCCAGCAGCTTAGCGGTTCCCCAGCCCCAGCATTTT. This encodes CASSLAVPQPQHF.

This chain uses TRBV6-5 with TRBJ2-7; D is undetermined. Trimming took off 4 bases at V and 4 bases at J, with 5 bases between the two ends. The germline V gene encodes CDR1 MNHEY and CDR2 SVGAGI. The CDR3 consists of 11 residues. As DNA, the CDR3 is TGTGCCAGCAGTTCCAGGTACGAGCAGTACTTC. Residues: CASSSRYEQYF.

This clone has a single count. The gene calls are TRBV5-1 and TRBJ1-2; D may be TRBD1 (6 bases). From germline, CDR1 is SGHRS and CDR2 YFSETQ. This CDR3 spans 15 amino acids. V was cut by 0 bases and J by 3 bases, with 12 bases left in between. The CDR3 sequence: CASSLGNRVDYGYTF. In nucleotides, the CDR3 is TGCGCCAGCAGCTTGGGAAACAGGGTCGACTATGGCTACACCTTC.

The chain links TRBV27 to TRBJ2-3; D call uncertain. Germline loops: CDR1 MNHEY, CDR2 SMNVEV (reference sequence). The CDR3 is 14 residues long. V was clipped by 2 bases and J by 2 bases, with 8 bases between them. The DNA of the CDR3 is TGTGCCAGCAGTTTAATTGTAGCCACAGATACGCAGTATTTT. As protein: CASSLIVATDTQYF.

This clone appeared a few times. The chain links TRBV7-3 to TRBJ2-7, with TRBD1 matching over 7 bases. This CDR3 comprises 13 residues. Germline V gene lookup returns CDR1 SGHTA and CDR2 FQGTGA. J gave up 9 bases and V 2 bases, and 7 bases lay outside the gene matches. For the CDR3, the DNA is TGTGCCAGCAGCTTACAGGGGGACAAAGTGCAGTACTTC. It translates to CASSLQGDKVQYF.

This sequence joins TRBV7-8 and TRBJ1-5; D gene unclear. V gave up 5 bases and J gave up 5 bases, with 13 bases separating them. This CDR3 spans 14 amino acids. Germline loops: CDR1 SGHVS, CDR2 FQNEAQ. CDR3 DNA sequence: TGTGCCAGCAGCCTGGGTTCCCACGATCAGCCCCAGCATTTT. Residues: CASSLGSHDQPQHF.

The genes are TRBV6-5 and TRBJ2-1, with no clear D. Trimming cost V 1 base and J 6 bases, with 7 bases left between them. The CDR3 has 13 residues. From germline, CDR1 is MNHEY and CDR2 SVGAGI. CDR3 in DNA: TGTGCCAGCAGTTACTTGCCAAGCAATGAGCAGTTCTTC. Protein sequence: CASSYLPSNEQFF.

For this clone: The conserved phenylalanine or tryptophan normally closing the CDR3 is absent here, so this likely arose from a read error. The DNA is omitted, as the CDR3 cannot be located on it reliably, and the CDR3 follows TCRdb's listing. J is TRBJ2-3 and V is TRBV21-1; the table assigns TRBD2, which was not confirmed against the DNA. TRBV21-1 is a pseudogene segment. The CDR3 comprises 8 residues, both ends counted. The CDR3 here is CASVEGTL.

The gene calls are TRBV5-5 and TRBJ2-5, with 9 positions matching TRBD1. The CDR3 is 17 amino acids. CDR1 is SGHKS and CDR2 is YYEKEE in the germline V gene (reference sequence). V shed 4 bases, J shed 3 bases, and the junction held 13 bases outside the gene matches. CDR3 region: CASSGGVGTGTKETQYF. DNA of the CDR3: TGTGCCAGCAGCGGTGGTGTTGGGACAGGGACTAAAGAGACCCAGTACTTC.

The rearrangement joins TRBV2 to TRBJ2-1; D may match TRBD1 or TRBD2 (5 bases each). The V gene's germline CDR1 is SNHLY and CDR2 FYNNEI. This CDR3 comprises 16 residues. The V end was cut by 0 bases, the J end by 4 bases, with 13 bases between. CDR3 nucleotides: TGTGCCAGCAGTGAAGCGTCGAGGGGATTTTACAATGAGCAGTTCTTC. Encoded protein: CASSEASRGFYNEQFF.

The chain carries TRBV27 and TRBJ1-5, with 7 bases lining up with TRBD1. Germline-derived CDR1 and CDR2 are MNHEY and SMNVEV (reference sequence). V trimming: 9 bases; J trimming: 4 bases; junction bases outside the gene matches: 3. The length of the CDR3 is 12 residues. The CDR3 spells CARRDSNQPQHF. The CDR3 nucleotides are TGTGCCAGAAGGGACAGTAATCAGCCCCAGCATTTT.

This clone was picked up a small number of times. The chain joins TRBV18 to TRBJ1-6; TRBD1 agrees at 8 bases. V was clipped by 6 bases and J by 8 bases; unmatched bases: 6. Germline V gene lookup returns CDR1 KGHSH and CDR2 LQKENI. The CDR3 has 14 residues. Here the CDR3 reads CASSLDRGDSPLHF. The CDR3 DNA reads as TGTGCCAGCTCCCTTGACAGGGGAGATTCACCCCTCCACTTT.

CDR3 bases: TGTGCCAGCTCACCACCGTGGTTAAGGGCTAGCAATCAGCCCCAGCATTTT. This sequence encodes CASSPPWLRASNQPQHF. The chain carries TRBV18 and TRBJ1-5; D remains ambiguous. CDR1 KGHSH and CDR2 LQKENI come from the germline V gene. V was pared by 0 bases and J by 0 bases, with 12 bases between. CDR3 length: 17 amino acids.

The chain links TRBV3-1 (or the pseudogene TRBV3-2) to TRBJ1-4, with TRBD1 identical over 10 bases. This CDR3 contains 16 residues. The junction had 3 bases not matched to a gene; V was cut back by 1 base and J by 4 bases. CDR1 is LGHDT, CDR2 YNNKEL, per germline (reference sequence). CDR3 bases: TGTGCCAGCAGCCAAGCGTGGACAGGGGGTAATGAAAAACTGTTTTTT. The encoded protein is CASSQAWTGGNEKLFF.

V usage is TRBV30 and J usage is TRBJ2-4, with D possibly being TRBD2 (6 bases). Germline V gives CDR1 GTSNPN, CDR2 SVGIG (reference sequence). The CDR3 extends over 15 amino acids. With 0 bases removed from V and 7 bases from J, the gap between germline ends came to 16 bases. CDR3 nucleotides: TGTGCCTGGAGTGTACGGGGCGGGACGTCCAACATTCAGTACTTC. Amino acid sequence: CAWSVRGGTSNIQYF. Together with reference TRBV30 and TRBJ2-4, the CDR3 gives the full variable domain: SQTIHQWPATLVQPVGSPLSLECTVEGTSNPNLYWYRQAAGRGLQLLFYSVGIGQISSEVPQNLSASRPQDRQFILSSKKLLLSDSGFYLCAWSVRGGTSNIQYFGAGTRLSVL.

The V call is TRBV5-1, the J call TRBJ2-7; D call uncertain. Looked up from germline, CDR1 is SGHRS and CDR2 is YFSETQ. This CDR3 region has 13 residues. The V gene lost 0 bases and the J gene lost 3 bases, with 7 bases spanning the gap. The CDR3, as DNA: TGCGCCAGCAGCTTGGGGTCTTACTACGAGCAGTACTTC. Its translation is CASSLGSYYEQYF.

The chain uses TRBV6-5 and TRBJ1-1; a possible D gene is TRBD1 (5 bases). From germline, CDR1 is MNHEY and CDR2 SVGAGI. With 1 base removed from V and 4 bases from J, the gap between germline ends came to 16 bases. This CDR3 region has 16 residues. The CDR3 nucleotides are TGTGCCAGCAGTTACTGGGGGGTAAATGAAGGCACTGAAGCTTTCTTT. This codes for CASSYWGVNEGTEAFF.

A single count supports this clone. CDR3 sequence reads: CASSTSGISYNEQFF. CDR3 sequence (DNA): TGTGCCAGCAGTACGTCCGGGATATCCTACAATGAGCAGTTCTTC. The chain couples TRBV6-5 to TRBJ2-1, with a tentative D call TRBD2 (5 bases). V was pared by 5 bases and J by 1 base, with 12 bases between. Looked up from germline, CDR1 is MNHEY and CDR2 is SVGAGI. The CDR3 covers 15 residues.

The chain links TRBV7-2 to TRBJ2-7, with unresolved D. Germline V gives CDR1 SGHTA, CDR2 FQGNSA. Deletions cut 2 bases from V and 4 bases from J, with 15 bases between. CDR3 size: 15 residues. DNA for the CDR3: TGTGCCAGCAGCTTACGTGTTGCCGTCCCGTACGAGCAGTACTTC. This gives the protein CASSLRVAVPYEQYF.

The rearrangement links TRBV10-3 to TRBJ2-3, with TRBD2 matching 12 bases. Looked up from germline, CDR1 is ENHRY and CDR2 is SYGVKD. The J segment lost 6 bases and the V segment lost 0 bases, leaving 4 bases of the junction unmatched. This CDR3 contains 16 residues. CDR3 bases: TGTGCCATCAGTGAGTCTGCTAGCGGGGGGGCGGATACGCAGTATTTT. It yields the protein CAISESASGGADTQYF.

The genes are TRBV24-1 and TRBJ2-3, with D unclear. CDR3 length: 16 amino acids. V was clipped by 2 bases and J by 4 bases, with 15 bases between them. The germline CDR1 and CDR2 sequences are KGHDR and SFDVKD. The CDR3 bases are TGTGCCACCAGTGATTCGTCGCTTGACCTACCAGATACGCAGTATTTT. Its protein is CATSDSSLDLPDTQYF.